Listed here are 4 T cell receptor beta chains from one sample, sequenced in a study of T cell changes during pregnancy in multiple sclerosis (dated by TCRdb to the late 2010s). Libraries were prepared through the immunoSEQ multiplex PCR assay. The immuneACCESS repertoire file appears here via TCRdb, limited to in-frame rearrangements. These files lack a portion of the clones; in checked studies, under half of the deficit traces to unresolved V genes, and the cause of the others is not known. This sample holds 30,000 to 40,000 clones; about 90% were observed only once. The top ten clonotypes cover under 0.75% of the sample. Material: CD4+ T cells from peripheral blood mononuclear cells, obtained in the second trimester of pregnancy. The receptors here all came from a female donor in good health, enrolled as a control in a pregnancy study.

This sequence joins TRBV5-5 and TRBJ2-5; no reliable D call. This CDR3 has 12 residues. Between the trimmed V and J ends, which lost 6 bases and 5 bases, there was a span of 11 bases. Germline V gives CDR1 SGHKS, CDR2 YYEKEE (reference sequence). The CDR3 nucleotides are TGTGCCAGCACTCTCGGTGCGGAGACCCAGTACTTC. Amino acids: CASTLGAETQYF.

The V and J genes are TRBV7-9 and TRBJ1-1; possible D gene TRBD1, 6 bases. The CDR3 is made up of 14 amino acids. Per germline, CDR1 SEHNR and CDR2 FQNEAQ (reference sequence). V was trimmed by 6 bases and J by 4 bases, leaving 15 bases between them. CDR3 bases: TGTGCCAGCAGTTCACAGGGCTTGGTCACTGAAGCTTTCTTT. This sequence encodes CASSSQGLVTEAFF.

The chain recombines TRBV5-4 with TRBJ1-6; D gene unclear. The ends were cut back, 3 bases at V and 7 bases at J, with 11 bases in the middle. The V gene's germline CDR1 is SGHNT and CDR2 YYREEE (reference sequence). The CDR3 covers 14 residues. Here the CDR3 reads CASSSPGENSPLHF. The CDR3 region has the DNA TGTGCCAGCAGCTCCCCCGGGGAGAATTCACCCCTCCACTTT. Using reference TRBV5-4 and TRBJ1-6 for the parts outside the CDR3, the full variable domain is ETGVTQSPTHLIKTRGQQVTLRCSSQSGHNTVSWYQQALGQGPQFIFQYYREEENGRGNFPPRFSGLQFPNYSSELNVNALELDDSALYLCASSSPGENSPLHFGNGTRLTVT.

The gene calls are TRBV12-5 and TRBJ1-5; 12 bases match TRBD1. The junction had 3 bases not matched to a gene; V was cut back by 5 bases and J by 7 bases. The CDR3 is made up of 14 amino acids. Germline CDR1 LGHNT, CDR2 FRNRAP. The CDR3 DNA follows: TGTGCTAGTGGTCCGGGACAGGGGGCACAGCCCCAGCATTTT. Translating it yields CASGPGQGAQPQHF.